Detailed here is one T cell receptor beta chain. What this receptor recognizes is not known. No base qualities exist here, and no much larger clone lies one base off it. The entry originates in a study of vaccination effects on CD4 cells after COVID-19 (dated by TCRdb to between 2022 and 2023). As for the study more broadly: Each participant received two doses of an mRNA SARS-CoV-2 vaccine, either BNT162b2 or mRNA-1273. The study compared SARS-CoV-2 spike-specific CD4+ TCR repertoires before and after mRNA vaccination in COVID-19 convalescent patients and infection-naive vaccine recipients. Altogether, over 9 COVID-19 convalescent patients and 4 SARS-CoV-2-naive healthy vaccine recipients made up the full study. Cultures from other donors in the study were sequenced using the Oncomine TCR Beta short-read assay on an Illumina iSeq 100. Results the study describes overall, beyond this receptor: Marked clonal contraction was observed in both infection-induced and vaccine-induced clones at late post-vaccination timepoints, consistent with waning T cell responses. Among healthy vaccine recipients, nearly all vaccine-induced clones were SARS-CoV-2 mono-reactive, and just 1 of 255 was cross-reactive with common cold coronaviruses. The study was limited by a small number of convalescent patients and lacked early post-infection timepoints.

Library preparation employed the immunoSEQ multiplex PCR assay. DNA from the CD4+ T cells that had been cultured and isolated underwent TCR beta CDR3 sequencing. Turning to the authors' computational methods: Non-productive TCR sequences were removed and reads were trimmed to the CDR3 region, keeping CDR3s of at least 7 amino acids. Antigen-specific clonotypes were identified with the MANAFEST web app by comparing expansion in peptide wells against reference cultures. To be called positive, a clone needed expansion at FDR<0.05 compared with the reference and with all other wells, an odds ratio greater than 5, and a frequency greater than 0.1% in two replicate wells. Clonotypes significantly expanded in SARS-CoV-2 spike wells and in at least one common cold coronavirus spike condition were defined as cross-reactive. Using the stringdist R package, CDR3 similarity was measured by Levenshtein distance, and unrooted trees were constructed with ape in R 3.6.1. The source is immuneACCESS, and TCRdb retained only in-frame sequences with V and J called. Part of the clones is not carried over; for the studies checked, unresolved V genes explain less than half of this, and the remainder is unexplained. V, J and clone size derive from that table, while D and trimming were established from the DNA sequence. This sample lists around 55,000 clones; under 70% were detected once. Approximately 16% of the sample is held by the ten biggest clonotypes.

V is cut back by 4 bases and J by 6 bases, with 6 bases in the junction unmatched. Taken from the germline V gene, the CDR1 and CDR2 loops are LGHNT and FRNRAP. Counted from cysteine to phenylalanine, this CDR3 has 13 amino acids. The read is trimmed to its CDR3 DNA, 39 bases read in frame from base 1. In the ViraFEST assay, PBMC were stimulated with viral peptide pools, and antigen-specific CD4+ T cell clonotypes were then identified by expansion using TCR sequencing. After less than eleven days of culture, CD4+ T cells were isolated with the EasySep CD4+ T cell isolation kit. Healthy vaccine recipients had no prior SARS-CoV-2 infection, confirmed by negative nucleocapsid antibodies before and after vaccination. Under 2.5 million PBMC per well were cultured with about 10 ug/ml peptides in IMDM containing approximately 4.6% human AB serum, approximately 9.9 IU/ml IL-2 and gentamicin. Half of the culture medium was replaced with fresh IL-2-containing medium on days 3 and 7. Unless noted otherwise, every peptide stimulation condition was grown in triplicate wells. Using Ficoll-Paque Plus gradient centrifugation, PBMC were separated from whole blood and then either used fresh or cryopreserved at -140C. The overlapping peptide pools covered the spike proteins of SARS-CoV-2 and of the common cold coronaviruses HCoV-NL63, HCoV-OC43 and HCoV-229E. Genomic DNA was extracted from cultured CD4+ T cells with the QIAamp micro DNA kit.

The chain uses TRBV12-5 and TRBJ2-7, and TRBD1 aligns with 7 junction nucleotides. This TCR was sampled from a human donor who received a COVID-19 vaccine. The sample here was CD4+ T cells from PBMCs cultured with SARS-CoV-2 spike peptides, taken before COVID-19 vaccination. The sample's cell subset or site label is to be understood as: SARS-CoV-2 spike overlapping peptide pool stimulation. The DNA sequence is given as TGTGCTAGTGGTTCCTCAGGGGGTGGCGAGCAGTACTTC. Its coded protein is CASGSSGGGEQYF.